This T cell receptor (beta chain) was recorded in a study of blood T cell repertoires in COVID-19. Overall study: T cells, B-cell-depleted T cells, or PBMCs supplied cDNA or gDNA.

Per germline, CDR1 LNHDA and CDR2 SQIVND (reference sequence). Trimming cost V 3 bases and J 7 bases, with 15 bases left between them. CDR3 length: 15 residues. TCRdb's copy holds only in-frame clones and misses some; the assay was immunoSEQ multiplex PCR. The data hold 130,000 to 150,000 clones, with around 80% observed a single time. This clone has a handful of counts. The rearrangement uses TRBV19 and TRBJ1-4, with TRBD1 as a possible D gene (5 bases). This clonotype was sampled from a man in his 60s with active or convalescent COVID-19. The sample comprised peripheral blood. CDR3 residues: CASSMVRREVEKLFF. In DNA form, the CDR3 reads TGTGCCAGTAGTATGGTTCGCAGGGAGGTTGAAAAACTGTTTTTT.